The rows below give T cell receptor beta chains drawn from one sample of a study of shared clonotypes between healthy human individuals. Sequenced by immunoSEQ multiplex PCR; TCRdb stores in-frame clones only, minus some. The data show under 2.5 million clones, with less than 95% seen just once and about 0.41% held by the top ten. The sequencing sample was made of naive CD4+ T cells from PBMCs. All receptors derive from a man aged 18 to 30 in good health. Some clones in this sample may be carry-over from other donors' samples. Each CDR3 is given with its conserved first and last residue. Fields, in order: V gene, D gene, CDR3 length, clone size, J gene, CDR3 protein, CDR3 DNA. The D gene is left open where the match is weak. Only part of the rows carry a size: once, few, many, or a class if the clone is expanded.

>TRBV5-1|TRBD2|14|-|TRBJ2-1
CASSLFAGVNEQFF
TGCGCCAGCAGCTTGTTTGCGGGGGTCAATGAGCAGTTCTTC
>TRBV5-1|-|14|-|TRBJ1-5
CASSLDSLNQPQHF
TGCGCCAGCAGCTTGGACAGCCTCAATCAGCCCCAGCATTTT
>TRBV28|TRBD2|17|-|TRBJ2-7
CASSPAGLVGRAYEQYF
TGTGCCAGCAGTCCCGCCGGACTAGTCGGGAGGGCCTACGAGCAGTACTTC
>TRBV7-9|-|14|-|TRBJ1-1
CASSLPGLNTEAFF
TGTGCCAGCAGCTTACCAGGGCTGAACACTGAAGCTTTCTTT
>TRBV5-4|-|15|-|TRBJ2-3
CASSPTEGATDTQYF
TGTGCCAGCAGCCCTACGGAAGGGGCCACAGATACGCAGTATTTT
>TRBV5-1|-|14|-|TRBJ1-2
CASSLDRAAYGYTF
TGCGCCAGCAGCTTGGACAGGGCGGCGTATGGCTACACCTTC
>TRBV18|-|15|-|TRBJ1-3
CASSHGVGSGNTIYF
TGTGCCAGCTCACATGGAGTGGGCTCTGGAAACACCATATATTTT
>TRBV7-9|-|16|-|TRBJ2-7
CASSLVGGKRFHEQYF
TGTGCCAGCAGCTTAGTCGGCGGGAAGCGTTTCCACGAGCAGTACTTC
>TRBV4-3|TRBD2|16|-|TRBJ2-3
CASSQDPAGVTDTQYF
TGCGCCAGCAGCCAAGATCCAGCGGGAGTAACAGATACGCAGTATTTT
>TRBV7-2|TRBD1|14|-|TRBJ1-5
CASSPDRGDQPQHF
TGTGCCAGCAGCCCCGACAGGGGAGATCAGCCCCAGCATTTT
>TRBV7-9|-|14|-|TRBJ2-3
CASSYQGGRDTQYF
TGTGCCAGCAGCTATCAGGGGGGCAGAGATACGCAGTATTTT
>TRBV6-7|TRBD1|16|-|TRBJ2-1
CASSYSRDRGNNEQFF
TGTGCCAGCAGTTACTCCCGGGACAGGGGAAACAATGAGCAGTTCTTC
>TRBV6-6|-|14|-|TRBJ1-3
CASSKRDSGNTIYF
TGTGCCAGCAGTAAAAGGGACTCTGGAAACACCATATATTTT
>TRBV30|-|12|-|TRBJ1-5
CAWSPSYQPQHF
TGTGCCTGGAGTCCCTCCTATCAGCCCCAGCATTTT
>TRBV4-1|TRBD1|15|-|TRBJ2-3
CASRQPGQGAHTQYF
TGCGCCAGCAGACAACCGGGACAGGGGGCACATACGCAGTATTTT
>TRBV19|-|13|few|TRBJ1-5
CASSWQVDRSQHF
TGTGCCAGTAGCTGGCAGGTTGACAGGTCCCAGCATTTT
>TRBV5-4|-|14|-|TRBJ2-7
CASSGWTSPYEQYF
TGTGCCAGCAGCGGGTGGACATCCCCCTACGAGCAGTACTTC
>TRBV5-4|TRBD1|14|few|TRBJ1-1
CASSPNRGRTEAFF
TGTGCCAGCAGCCCTAACAGGGGGCGGACTGAAGCTTTCTTT
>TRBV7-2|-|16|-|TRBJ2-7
CASSLAGVDRATEQYF
TGTGCCAGCAGCTTAGCCGGTGTAGACAGAGCTACCGAGCAGTACTTC
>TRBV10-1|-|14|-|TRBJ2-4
CASSDGGSLAIQYF
TGCGCCAGCAGTGATGGGGGTTCTTTGGCCATTCAGTACTTC
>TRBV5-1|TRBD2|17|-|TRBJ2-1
CASSLTGTSGMRNEQFF
TGCGCCAGCAGTCTCACCGGGACTAGCGGGATGCGCAATGAGCAGTTCTTC
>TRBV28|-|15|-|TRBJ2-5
CASRPRKTAEETQYF
TGTGCCAGCAGACCCCGCAAGACGGCAGAAGAGACCCAGTACTTC
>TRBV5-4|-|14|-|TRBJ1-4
CASSPGPPVEKLFF
TGTGCCAGCAGTCCCGGGCCCCCAGTGGAAAAACTGTTTTTT
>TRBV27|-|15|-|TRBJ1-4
CASSLSTGGGEKLFF
TGTGCCAGCAGTTTATCCACGGGAGGGGGTGAAAAACTGTTTTTT
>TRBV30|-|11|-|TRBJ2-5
CAWSWTETQYF
TGTGCCTGGAGTTGGACGGAGACCCAGTACTTC
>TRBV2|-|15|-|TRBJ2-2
CASRQEPANTGELFF
TGTGCCAGCAGGCAGGAGCCCGCGAACACCGGGGAGCTGTTTTTT
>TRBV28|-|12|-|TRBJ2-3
CASRINTDTQYF
TGTGCCAGCAGAATTAACACAGATACGCAGTATTTT
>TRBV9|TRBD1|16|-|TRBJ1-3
CASSATAGTGINTIYF
TGTGCCAGCAGCGCCACGGCCGGGACAGGAATCAACACCATATATTTT
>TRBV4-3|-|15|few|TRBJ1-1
CASSQDFTGFGEAFF
TGCGCCAGCAGCCAAGATTTTACGGGGTTTGGTGAAGCTTTCTTT
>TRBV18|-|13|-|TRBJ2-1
CASSLAGNNEQFF
TGTGCCAGCTCACTCGCGGGTAACAATGAGCAGTTCTTC
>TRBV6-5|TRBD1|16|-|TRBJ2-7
CASSYRQGARPYEQYF
TGTGCCAGCAGTTACCGTCAGGGGGCTCGCCCTTACGAGCAGTACTTC
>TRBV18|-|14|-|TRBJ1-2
CASSPLAGEYGYTF
TGTGCCAGCTCACCACTGGCAGGAGAATATGGCTACACCTTC
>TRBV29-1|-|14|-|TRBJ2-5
CSVVDTGGRETQYF
TGCAGCGTTGTGGACACCGGAGGTCGGGAGACCCAGTACTTC
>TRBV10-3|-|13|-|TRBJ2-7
CAISGGLLREQYF
TGTGCCATCAGTGGGGGACTTTTGCGCGAGCAGTACTTC
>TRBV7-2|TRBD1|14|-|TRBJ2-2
CASSYTGGTGELFF
TGTGCCAGCAGCTACACAGGGGGAACCGGGGAGCTGTTTTTT
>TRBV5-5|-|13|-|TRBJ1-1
CASSWGQNTEAFF
TGTGCCAGCAGCTGGGGACAGAACACTGAAGCTTTCTTT
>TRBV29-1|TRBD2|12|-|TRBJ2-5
CSVGLAAETQYF
TGCAGCGTGGGACTAGCGGCAGAGACCCAGTACTTC
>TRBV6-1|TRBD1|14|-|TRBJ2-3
CASSGQGGLDTQYF
TGTGCCAGCAGTGGACAGGGGGGCCTAGATACGCAGTATTTT
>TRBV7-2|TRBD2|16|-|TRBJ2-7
CASSLPGTSGRYEQYF
TGTGCCAGCAGCTTACCAGGGACTAGCGGGAGATACGAGCAGTACTTC
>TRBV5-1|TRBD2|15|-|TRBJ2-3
CASSLGASGPDTQYF
TGCGCCAGCAGCTTGGGGGCTAGCGGCCCAGATACGCAGTATTTT
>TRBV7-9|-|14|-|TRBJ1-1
CASSLKLGSTEAFF
TGTGCCAGCAGTTTAAAACTGGGGAGCACTGAAGCTTTCTTT
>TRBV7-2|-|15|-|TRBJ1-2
CASSLAGALSIGYTF
TGTGCCAGCAGCTTAGCCGGGGCCCTTAGTATTGGCTACACCTTC
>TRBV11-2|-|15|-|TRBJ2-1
CASSFGRGTYNEQFF
TGTGCCAGCAGCTTTGGGCGCGGAACCTACAATGAGCAGTTCTTC
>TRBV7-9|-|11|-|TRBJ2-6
CASSPQTDLTF
TGTGCCAGCAGCCCACAAACAGACCTGACTTTC
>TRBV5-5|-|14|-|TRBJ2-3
CASSLLLATDTQYF
TGTGCCAGCAGCCTACTCCTGGCAACAGATACGCAGTATTTT
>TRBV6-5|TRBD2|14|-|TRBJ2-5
CASSSREGQETQYF
TGTGCCAGCAGTTCCAGGGAGGGGCAAGAGACCCAGTACTTC
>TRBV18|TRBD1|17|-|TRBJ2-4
CASSAWTGGSAKNIQYF
TGTGCCAGCTCAGCATGGACAGGGGGCTCGGCCAAAAACATTCAGTACTTC
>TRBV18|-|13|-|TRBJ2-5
CASSPPGRGTQYF
TGTGCCAGCTCACCACCGGGGAGAGGGACCCAGTACTTC
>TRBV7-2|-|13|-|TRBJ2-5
CASSRELQETQYF
TGTGCCAGCAGCCGAGAGTTACAAGAGACCCAGTACTTC
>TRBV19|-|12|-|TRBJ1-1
CASQWGQREAFF
TGTGCCAGCCAATGGGGGCAGAGGGAAGCTTTCTTT
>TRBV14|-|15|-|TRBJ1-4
CASSLRHRPNEKLFF
TGTGCCAGCAGCCTGAGGCACAGACCTAATGAAAAACTGTTTTTT
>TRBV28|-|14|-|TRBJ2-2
CASSSSWGTGELFF
TGTGCCAGCAGTTCCTCGTGGGGAACCGGGGAGCTGTTTTTT
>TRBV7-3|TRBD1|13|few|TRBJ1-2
CASSLGQNYGYTF
TGTGCCAGCAGCTTGGGACAGAACTATGGCTACACCTTC
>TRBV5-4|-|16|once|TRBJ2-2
CASSYYQGSPTGELFF
TGTGCCAGCAGCTATTATCAGGGTTCGCCCACCGGGGAGCTGTTTTTT
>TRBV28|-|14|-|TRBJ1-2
CASNGIRVLNGYTF
TGTGCCAGCAATGGGATCAGGGTACTTAATGGCTACACCTTC
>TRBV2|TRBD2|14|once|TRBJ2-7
CASNPRLAVYEQYF
TGTGCCAGCAACCCTCGACTAGCCGTCTACGAGCAGTACTTC
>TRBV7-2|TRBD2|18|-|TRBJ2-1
CASSLEGGRGRPYNEQFF
TGTGCCAGCAGCTTAGAGGGCGGGAGGGGCCGACCCTACAATGAGCAGTTCTTC
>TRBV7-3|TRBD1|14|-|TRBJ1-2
CASSLGQGASGYTF
TGTGCCAGCAGCTTGGGACAGGGGGCGTCTGGCTACACCTTC
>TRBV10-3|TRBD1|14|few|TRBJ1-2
CAISSTGGGYGYTF
TGTGCCATCAGTTCGACAGGGGGCGGGTATGGCTACACCTTC